These 25 T cell receptor beta chains were sequenced from one sample in a study of Graves' ophthalmopathy and Graves' hyperthyroidism. Using RNA transcripts, the TCR beta CDR3 regions were amplified. The first round was an RT-PCR with HTBI primers, and the second round was a multiplex PCR. TCRdb itself ran the multiplex PCR reads through MiXCR, one entry per CDR3 protein. Here the sample spans fewer than 400,000 distinct CDR3 sequences, about a sixth being singletons. Sequencing was carried out using peripheral blood. These receptors originate from a woman under 30 with Graves' ophthalmopathy.

This clonotype has ten or more counts. The V gene is TRBV6-5, the J gene TRBJ2-3; 9 positions match TRBD1. With V trimmed by 6 bases and J by 4 bases, 2 bases remained unmatched. The germline gives CDR1 MNHEY, CDR2 SVGAGI. This CDR3 spans 13 amino acids. Written as DNA, the CDR3 is TGTGCCAGCAGACAGGGGGCCGCAGATACGCAGTATTTT. Amino acids: CASRQGAADTQYF.

This clonotype was counted at least ten times. The rearrangement uses TRBV28 and TRBJ1-6; TRBD1 aligns across 7 bases. The V and J ends lost 3 bases and 5 bases, in that order; junction bases with no gene match: 13. The CDR3 is 18 residues long. The germline V gene has CDR1 MDHEN and CDR2 SYDVKM. CDR3 DNA: TGTGCCAGCAGTTTTGGGTCTAACCGGGACAGCAATAATTCACCCCTCCACTTT. As protein: CASSFGSNRDSNNSPLHF.

This clonotype occurred many times. The rearrangement links TRBV7-3 to TRBJ1-1, with 7 bases matching TRBD1. CDR1 is SGHTA and CDR2 is FQGTGA in the germline V gene. This CDR3 is built from 12 residues. V shed 6 bases, J shed 11 bases, and the junction held 9 bases outside the gene matches. CDR3 DNA sequence: TGTGCCAGCAGTCGGGAGGGGGCGATGGCTTTCTTT. Amino acids: CASSREGAMAFF.

In its sample, this clonotype was seen many times. The chain uses TRBV6-5 and TRBJ2-3, with 9 nucleotides matching TRBD1. Germline assignment: CDR1 MNHEY and CDR2 SVGAGI. This CDR3 is built from 14 residues. The V and J ends lost 11 bases and 3 bases, in that order; junction bases with no gene match: 9. Here the CDR3 reads CAGRTGQGTDTQYF. The CDR3 nucleotides read TGTGCCGGTCGAACGGGACAGGGTACAGATACGCAGTATTTT.

J is TRBJ1-2 and V is TRBV6-1; a possible D gene is TRBD1 (5 bases). Between the trimmed V and J ends, which lost 5 bases and 4 bases, there was a span of 17 bases. The CDR3 is 15 residues long. The germline CDR1 and CDR2 sequences are MNHNS and SASEGT. CDR3 in amino acids: CASSPYQGVGYGYTF. DNA of the CDR3: TGTGCCAGCAGTCCCTATCAAGGGGTTGGCTATGGCTACACCTTC.

This clonotype was seen repeatedly, ten times or more. The chain couples TRBV7-6 to TRBJ1-1; D gene uncertain. Germline assignment: CDR1 SGHVS and CDR2 FNYEAQ. The CDR3 is 14 residues long. Trimming removed 6 bases from V and 6 bases from J, with 17 bases in between. CDR3 protein: CASSSNLGPAEAFF. The CDR3 bases are TGTGCCAGCAGTTCAAACCTAGGGCCGGCTGAAGCTTTCTTT.

The V gene is TRBV15, the J gene TRBJ2-7; D ambiguous. This CDR3 region has 13 residues. Trimming cost V 0 bases and J 7 bases, with 10 bases left between them. Per germline, CDR1 LNHNV and CDR2 YYDKDF (reference sequence). The CDR3 loop reads CATSRDVWREQYF. CDR3 coding DNA: TGTGCCACCAGCAGAGATGTATGGAGAGAGCAGTACTTC.

The chain joins TRBV15 to TRBJ2-5, with D unresolved. Germline V gene sequence: CDR1 LNHNV, CDR2 YYDKDF (reference sequence). The CDR3 spans 15 residues. V lost 0 bases to trimming and J lost 7 bases, with 15 bases between them. The DNA for the CDR3 is TGTGCCACCAGCAGAGATCCGGCATCGTCGGGGACCCAGTACTTC. Encoded protein: CATSRDPASSGTQYF.

This clonotype was counted ten times or more. The chain employs TRBV6-2 or TRBV6-3 and TRBJ2-3; 9 nucleotides match TRBD2. Germline V gives CDR1 MNHEY, CDR2 SVGEGT. J was trimmed by 5 bases and V by 2 bases; bases with no gene match: 2. The CDR3 consists of 14 residues. This CDR3 is CASSYGAGGDTQYF. CDR3 in DNA: TGTGCCAGCAGTTACGGAGCGGGGGGAGATACGCAGTATTTT.

This clonotype showed up just a few times. The rearrangement uses TRBV11-1 and TRBJ2-2; 9 nucleotides align to TRBD2. J gave up 1 base and V 5 bases, and 5 bases lay outside the gene matches. The CDR3 runs to 16 residues. CDR1 and CDR2 (germline): SGHAT, FQDESV (reference sequence). The DNA for the CDR3 is TGTGCCAGCAGCCCAACTAGCGGGCGGAACACCGGGGAGCTGTTTTTT. It is translated as CASSPTSGRNTGELFF.

This clonotype was observed many times. The J gene is TRBJ2-7, the V gene TRBV28; the match to TRBD1 covers 7 bases. The junction had 7 bases not matched to a gene; V was cut back by 5 bases and J by 0 bases. The CDR3 length is 15 residues. Germline V CDR1 and CDR2: MDHEN, SYDVKM. This chain's CDR3 is CASSRTGPSSYEQYF. CDR3 DNA: TGTGCCAGCAGTCGGACAGGCCCCAGCTCCTACGAGCAGTACTTC.

In this sample, this clonotype turned up many times. The chain has TRBV18 and TRBJ2-7; TRBD1 aligns across 7 bases. Losses at the gene ends were 10 bases for V and 0 bases for J; bases not matched to a gene: 9. Germline CDR1 is KGHSH and CDR2 is LQKENI. This CDR3 has 14 amino acids. The CDR3 here is CATKVGQHSYEQYF. In nucleotides, the CDR3 is TGTGCCACCAAGGTGGGACAGCACTCCTACGAGCAGTACTTC.

This clonotype was seen at least ten times. V gene TRBV11-2 combines with J gene TRBJ2-7, with 11 bases that match TRBD2. J was trimmed by 0 bases and V by 1 base; bases with no gene match: 2. The CDR3 is 16 residues long. Germline CDR1 and CDR2: SGHAT and FQNNGV. The CDR3 here is CASSLVAGGSSYEQYF. Written as DNA, the CDR3 is TGTGCCAGCAGCTTAGTAGCGGGGGGGAGCTCCTACGAGCAGTACTTC.

The chain combines TRBV28 with TRBJ1-6; D might be TRBD1 (6 bases). Trimming cost V 5 bases and J 10 bases, with 18 bases left between them. Germline-derived CDR1 and CDR2 are MDHEN and SYDVKM. The CDR3 has 15 residues. CDR3 in DNA: TGTGCCAGCAGTCTCTCCCCAGGGGTGAGGTCACCCCTCCACTTT. Translated: CASSLSPGVRSPLHF. The full variable domain, completed using reference TRBV28 and TRBJ1-6, is DVKVTQSSRYLVKRTGEKVFLECVQDMDHENMFWYRQDPGLGLRLIYFSYDVKMKEKGDIPEGYSVSREKKERFSLILESASTNQTSMYLCASSLSPGVRSPLHFGNGTRLTVT.

This clonotype was found many times. This chain joins TRBV11-1 and TRBJ1-3, with TRBD1 as a possible D gene (5 bases). The CDR3 extends over 16 amino acids. The germline CDR1 and CDR2 sequences are SGHAT and FQDESV (reference sequence). The ends were cut back, 4 bases at V and 0 bases at J, with 13 bases in the middle. DNA of the CDR3: TGTGCCAGCAGCTCGGGGGGTCGATACTCTGGAAACACCATATATTTT. Its translation is CASSSGGRYSGNTIYF.

Points on this clonotype: A much larger clonotype is one base distant, so this may be a read error. This chain connects TRBV11-2 to TRBJ2-5; D not resolved. In germline, CDR1 is SGHAT, CDR2 FQNNGV. The CDR3 is made up of 14 amino acids. DNA for the CDR3: TGTGCCAGCAGCTTATGGATAGCTCAAGAGGCCCAGTACTTC. Translated: CASSLWIAQEAQYF.

This clonotype was counted between two and nine times. This chain connects TRBV2 to TRBJ2-5; tentative D call: TRBD1 (6 bases). V lost 1 base to trimming and J lost 5 bases, with 17 bases between them. This CDR3 comprises 16 residues. CDR1 is SNHLY, CDR2 FYNNEI, per germline. The CDR3 loop is CASSEGEQGFRETQYF. In DNA form, the CDR3 reads TGTGCCAGCAGTGAAGGGGAACAGGGATTTCGGGAGACCCAGTACTTC. Full variable domain (missing parts from reference TRBV2 and TRBJ2-5): EPEVTQTPSHQVTQMGQEVILRCVPISNHLYFYWYRQILGQKVEFLVSFYNNEISEKSEIFDDQFSVERPDGSNFTLKIRSTKLEDSAMYFCASSEGEQGFRETQYFGPGTRLLVL.

Written as DNA, the CDR3 is TGTGCCAGCAGCGAAAGACTGTCTCAGGAGCAGTACTTC. It is translated as CASSERLSQEQYF. The rearrangement links TRBV7-1 to TRBJ2-7; D is uncertain. TRBV7-1 is recorded as an ORF, its role being uncertain. The CDR3 runs 13 residues. Deletions cut 5 bases from V and 7 bases from J, with 15 bases between.

This clonotype has at least ten counts. The chain recombines TRBV13 with TRBJ2-3; 12 bases agree with TRBD2. Germline CDR1 reads PRHDT; CDR2 reads FYEKMQ (reference sequence). The J segment lost 1 base and the V segment lost 5 bases, leaving 16 bases of the junction unmatched. CDR3 length equals 20 residues. This CDR3 reads CASSKRGTSGPKRGTDTQYF. CDR3 coding DNA: TGTGCCAGCAGCAAAAGGGGGACTAGCGGGCCCAAGCGGGGCACAGATACGCAGTATTTT.

In this sample, this clonotype turned up many times. This chain joins TRBV6-1 and TRBJ1-2, with D perhaps matching TRBD1 (5 bases). Germline V gene data show CDR1 as MNHNS and CDR2 as SASEGT. The CDR3 has 13 residues. The V and J ends lost 7 bases and 2 bases respectively, with 11 bases between them. Here the CDR3 DNA reads TGTGCCAGCACCCTACAGGAAAACTATGGCTACACCTTC. Encoded protein: CASTLQENYGYTF.

This clonotype was counted ten times or more. V usage is TRBV24-1 and J usage is TRBJ2-7, with D perhaps assigned TRBD1 or TRBD2 (5 bases each). Germline V gene sequence: CDR1 KGHDR, CDR2 SFDVKD. The CDR3 sequence is 16 residues long. Trimming took off 1 base at V and 2 bases at J, with 14 bases between the two ends. DNA for the CDR3: TGTGCCACCAGTGATTTAATCGGGGCACGGACCTACGAGCAGTACTTC. This codes for CATSDLIGARTYEQYF.

This clonotype was observed at least ten times. The rearrangement links TRBV6-2 or TRBV6-3 to TRBJ1-1; D not resolved. V was shortened by 4 bases and J by 0 bases, with 9 bases between the two germline ends. Germline V gives CDR1 MNHEY, CDR2 SVGEGT. There are 14 residues in the CDR3. CDR3 sequence (DNA): TGTGCCAGCAGTTTCCCCGACCTGAACACTGAAGCTTTCTTT. As protein: CASSFPDLNTEAFF.

Ten or more counts support this clonotype. The gene calls are TRBV6-5 and TRBJ2-7; D gene unclear. Trimming shortened V by 0 bases and J by 3 bases, and 9 bases separated the two germline ends. The CDR3 length is 14 residues. The germline V gene has CDR1 MNHEY and CDR2 SVGAGI. The CDR3: CASSYSAQNYEQYF. The DNA of the CDR3 is TGTGCCAGCAGTTACTCGGCACAGAACTACGAGCAGTACTTC.

Ten or more counts support this clonotype. The V call is TRBV5-1, the J call TRBJ2-5; D ambiguous. CDR3 length equals 11 residues. Deletions cut 5 bases from V and 5 bases from J, with 7 bases between. Germline lookup yields CDR1 SGHRS and CDR2 YFSETQ. CDR3 DNA: TGCGCCAGCAGAGCGTCGGAGACCCAGTACTTC. Its protein is CASRASETQYF. Looking up the rest from reference TRBV5-1 and TRBJ2-5 gives the full variable domain: KAGVTQTPRYLIKTRGQQVTLSCSPISGHRSVSWYQQTPGQGLQFLFEYFSETQRNKGNFPGRFSGRQFSNSRSEMNVSTLELGDSALYLCASRASETQYFGPGTRLLVL.

This clonotype appeared many times. The gene calls are TRBV6-5 and TRBJ1-5; D is unresolved. The germline V gene encodes CDR1 MNHEY and CDR2 SVGAGI. The germline V and J ends were trimmed by 0 bases and 3 bases, with 9 bases remaining between them. The CDR3 is 15 amino acids. The CDR3 protein is CASSYSAVPNQPQHF. Written as DNA, the CDR3 is TGTGCCAGCAGTTACTCGGCGGTCCCCAATCAGCCCCAGCATTTT.